One and the same sample provided the 14 T cell receptor beta chains below, sequenced in a study of CD8 T cells in Susac syndrome. Reverse transcription of about 0.5 to 1 ug RNA used random hexamers. TCRdb passed the immunoSEQ multiplex PCR reads through MiXCR, listing each CDR3 protein once. The sample records 150,000 to 250,000 distinct CDR3 sequences, 90% to 95% being singletons. The specimen was CD4+ T cells from PBMCs. Receptors were obtained from a human donor with multiple sclerosis.

This chain uses TRBV3-1 with TRBJ2-7; D may be TRBD1 (6 bases). With 1 base removed from V and 1 base from J, the gap between germline ends came to 14 bases. The CDR3 sequence is 16 residues long. Germline V lookup: CDR1 LGHDT, CDR2 YNNKEL (reference sequence). CDR3: CASSQGGAGDSYEQYF. CDR3 nucleotide sequence: TGTGCCAGCAGCCAAGGAGGCGCAGGGGATTCCTACGAGCAGTACTTC.

V is TRBV29-1 and J is TRBJ2-1, with no clear D. Germline V CDR1 and CDR2: SQVTM, ANQGSEA. V was pared by 7 bases and J by 0 bases, with 19 bases between. The CDR3 is 16 amino acids. CDR3 nucleotides: TGCAGCGGACGGGTGGGCGGCGCCAACTCCTACAATGAGCAGTTCTTC. Its protein is CSGRVGGANSYNEQFF.

The gene calls are TRBV6-5 and TRBJ1-5; the match to TRBD1 covers 7 bases. The CDR3 runs to 14 residues. Trimming took 7 bases from V and 2 from J; bases not matched to a gene: 5. Germline V gene sequence: CDR1 MNHEY, CDR2 SVGAGI. CDR3 bases: TGTGCCAGCAAGACTGGACAGGGCAATCAGCCCCAGCATTTT. Amino acid sequence: CASKTGQGNQPQHF.

The chain carries TRBV5-1 and TRBJ2-4; D is perhaps TRBD1 (6 bases). The CDR3 consists of 13 residues. The V end lost 4 bases, the J end lost 5 bases, and 10 bases lay between the germline ends. The germline CDR1 and CDR2 sequences are SGHRS and YFSETQ. The CDR3 DNA is TGCGCCAGCAGCGCAGGGGTTCAAAACATTCAGTACTTC. Its protein product is CASSAGVQNIQYF.

The chain employs TRBV3-1 and TRBJ2-4; 10 positions agree with TRBD2. V gave up 1 base and J gave up 10 bases; unmatched junction bases: 1. Germline V gene data show CDR1 as LGHDT and CDR2 as YNNKEL (reference sequence). The CDR3 is made up of 13 amino acids. The CDR3 is CASSQALAGIQYF. CDR3 nucleotides: TGTGCCAGCAGCCAAGCACTAGCGGGGATTCAGTACTTC.

The CDR3 nucleotides are TGTGCCAGCAGCCAAGATCTCGAATTCGAGCAGTACTTC. Translated, it gives CASSQDLEFEQYF. The chain is built from TRBV4-2 and TRBJ2-7; the D is unclear. This CDR3 has 13 residues. V lost 0 bases, J lost 6 bases, and 9 bases lay in between. CDR1 LGHNA and CDR2 YNFKEQ come from the germline V gene.

This clonotype was observed once. This chain links TRBV4-2 with TRBJ1-4, with 7 positions matching TRBD1. Germline V gene sequence: CDR1 LGHNA, CDR2 YNFKEQ. J gave up 7 bases and V 0 bases, and 8 bases lay outside the gene matches. CDR3 length equals 16 residues. This CDR3 reads CASSQDFWTGREKLFF. CDR3 bases: TGTGCCAGCAGCCAAGATTTCTGGACAGGACGTGAAAAACTGTTTTTT.

The chain has TRBV27 and TRBJ1-2; no firm D call. The germline V gene encodes CDR1 MNHEY and CDR2 SMNVEV (reference sequence). The CDR3 runs to 12 residues. The ends were cut back, 4 bases at V and 7 bases at J, with 10 bases in the middle. The CDR3 protein is CASSSILGGYTF. The CDR3 DNA is TGTGCCAGCAGTTCTATACTAGGTGGCTACACCTTC.

The chain is built from TRBV20-1 and TRBJ1-5, with D perhaps TRBD1 (5 bases). The CDR3 is 15 amino acids. In germline, CDR1 is DFQATT, CDR2 SNEGSKA (reference sequence). V lost 6 bases and J 7 bases, leaving 22 bases between the germline ends. Here the CDR3 reads CSAALPRDLRQPQHF. CDR3 sequence (DNA): TGCAGTGCGGCATTACCCAGGGACCTAAGGCAGCCCCAGCATTTT.

This clonotype showed up just once. The V gene is TRBV7-3, the J gene TRBJ2-2; tentatively, D is TRBD1 (5 bases). Deletions cut 8 bases from V and 7 bases from J, with 11 bases between. Germline lookup yields CDR1 SGHTA and CDR2 FQGTGA. The CDR3 covers 12 residues. Written as DNA, the CDR3 is TGTGCCAGCGGGGCACCAGGCGGGGAGCTGTTTTTT. Protein sequence: CASGAPGGELFF.

The chain carries TRBV11-2 and TRBJ1-3; D gene unclear. CDR1 SGHAT and CDR2 FQNNGV come from the germline V gene. Trimming cost V 5 bases and J 2 bases, with 10 bases left between them. The CDR3 has 14 amino acids. The CDR3 DNA reads as TGTGCCAGCAGCCACCACAGAACTGGAAACACCATATATTTT. Protein product: CASSHHRTGNTIYF.

The V gene is TRBV5-4, the J gene TRBJ1-1; D is possibly TRBD1 (5 bases). This CDR3 comprises 13 residues. CDR1 SGHNT and CDR2 YYREEE come from the germline V gene (reference sequence). The ends were cut back, 3 bases at V and 11 bases at J, with 17 bases in the middle. In DNA form, the CDR3 reads TGTGCCAGCAGCTATGACAGCTGGGATTTGGCTTTCTTT. Its translation: CASSYDSWDLAFF.

The CDR3 coding sequence is TGCAGCGCCCAGTTACAGGGCTACGAGCAGTACTTC. Translating gives CSAQLQGYEQYF. The V call is TRBV29-1, the J call TRBJ2-7, with D perhaps matching TRBD1 (6 bases). Looked up from germline, CDR1 is SQVTM and CDR2 is ANQGSEA. The CDR3 is made up of 12 amino acids. V was pared by 7 bases and J by 3 bases, with 13 bases between.

The rearrangement joins TRBV5-1 to TRBJ2-1; D is ambiguous. The ends were cut back, 0 bases at V and 3 bases at J, with 7 bases in the middle. The length of the CDR3 is 14 residues. Germline CDR1 and CDR2: SGHRS and YFSETQ. CDR3 coding DNA: TGCGCCAGCAGCTTGGAGGCCTTCTACAATGAGCAGTTCTTC. Amino acid sequence: CASSLEAFYNEQFF.